The clone carrying this T cell receptor beta chain was found a few times. TCRdb re-derived calls from the RT-PCR reads in MiXCR, one entry per CDR3 protein. Altogether around 700,000 distinct CDR3 sequences are present, 11% to 15% being singletons, with the ten largest covering 3.6%. Sequencing used memory CD4+ T cells from blood. The source of this sequence is a female donor in good health, serving as a healthy control.

The CDR3 loop is CASSLALDRGYGYTF. Here the CDR3 DNA reads TGCGCCAGCAGCTTGGCCCTGGACAGGGGCTATGGCTACACCTTC. The gene calls are TRBV5-1 and TRBJ1-2, with 9 bases identical to TRBD1. V was pared by 0 bases and J by 4 bases, with 4 bases of the junction left unmatched. Germline assignment: CDR1 SGHRS and CDR2 YFSETQ. This CDR3 is built from 15 residues. The complete variable domain, with remaining parts taken from reference TRBV5-1 and TRBJ1-2, reads KAGVTQTPRYLIKTRGQQVTLSCSPISGHRSVSWYQQTPGQGLQFLFEYFSETQRNKGNFPGRFSGRQFSNSRSEMNVSTLELGDSALYLCASSLALDRGYGYTFGSGTRLTVV.